This T cell receptor (beta chain) was identified in a study of cytomegalovirus exposure and HLA in healthy donors. Study-wide results and caveats: Most TCR sequences proved rare, with some public TCRs found in many donors.

PCR involved 60 Vbeta and 13 Jbeta primers. The repertoire was sequenced with immunoSEQ multiplex PCR; TCRdb's copy has only in-frame clones and lacks some. The sample shows about 120,000 clones, about 80% of them seen only once. Of note for this clone: As yet, its antigen is unknown.

The V and J ends lost 1 base and 5 bases respectively, with 21 bases between them. CDR3 length: 18 amino acids. Germline values: CDR1 MGHRA, CDR2 YSYEKL. This chain uses TRBV4-1 with TRBJ2-1; D perhaps matches TRBD2 (6 bases). The sequenced sample consisted of PBMCs. The receptor was isolated from a man aged 30-40 years in good health and CMV-seronegative. CDR3 coding DNA: TGCGCCAGCAGCCAAGTTCTAACCACGAGACTAGGTGACAATGAGCAGTTCTTC. Amino acid sequence: CASSQVLTTRLGDNEQFF.